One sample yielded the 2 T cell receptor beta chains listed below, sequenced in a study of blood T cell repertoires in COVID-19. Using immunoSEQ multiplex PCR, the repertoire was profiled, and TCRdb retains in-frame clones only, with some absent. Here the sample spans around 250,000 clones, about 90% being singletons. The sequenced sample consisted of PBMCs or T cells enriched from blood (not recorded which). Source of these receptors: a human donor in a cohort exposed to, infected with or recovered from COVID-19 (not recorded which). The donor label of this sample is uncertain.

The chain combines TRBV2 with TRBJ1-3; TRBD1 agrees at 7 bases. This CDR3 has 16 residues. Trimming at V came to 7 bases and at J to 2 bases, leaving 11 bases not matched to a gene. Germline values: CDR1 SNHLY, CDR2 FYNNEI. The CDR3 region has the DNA TGTGCCAGCATTGGAATAGACAGGGTGGCTGGAAACACCATATATTTT. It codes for CASIGIDRVAGNTIYF. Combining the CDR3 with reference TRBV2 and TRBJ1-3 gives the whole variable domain EPEVTQTPSHQVTQMGQEVILRCVPISNHLYFYWYRQILGQKVEFLVSFYNNEISEKSEIFDDQFSVERPDGSNFTLKIRSTKLEDSAMYFCASIGIDRVAGNTIYFGEGSWLTVV.

The CDR3 spells CASSLDPGQGGTEAFF. The CDR3 DNA sequence: TGTGCCAGCAGCTTAGACCCGGGACAGGGGGGCACTGAAGCTTTCTTT. The chain carries TRBV7-9 and TRBJ1-1; 11 nucleotides align to TRBD1. CDR3 length: 16 residues. V trimming: 1 base; J trimming: 4 bases; junction bases outside the gene matches: 5. Germline V gene lookup returns CDR1 SEHNR and CDR2 FQNEAQ (reference sequence).